This TCR beta chain was recovered during a study of shared clonotypes between healthy human individuals. This clone was seen more than once but under ten times. TCRdb keeps only in-frame clones here, not all; method: immunoSEQ multiplex PCR. The sample consists of a few million clones, roughly 90% of them appearing once. The CDR3 has 13 amino acids. V lost 5 bases, J lost 3 bases, and 10 bases lay in between. Germline V gives CDR1 MNHEY, CDR2 SVGAGI. Sequencing used naive CD4+ T cells from PBMCs. As for subset: CD45RA+ positively selected. This clonotype originated in a man in his late teens or twenties in good health. Some clones in this sample may be carry-over from other donors' samples. The genes are TRBV6-5 and TRBJ1-1; possible D gene TRBD1, 5 bases. The CDR3 protein is CASSGAVYTEAFF. The CDR3 region has the DNA TGTGCCAGCAGTGGGGCGGTGTACACTGAAGCTTTCTTT.